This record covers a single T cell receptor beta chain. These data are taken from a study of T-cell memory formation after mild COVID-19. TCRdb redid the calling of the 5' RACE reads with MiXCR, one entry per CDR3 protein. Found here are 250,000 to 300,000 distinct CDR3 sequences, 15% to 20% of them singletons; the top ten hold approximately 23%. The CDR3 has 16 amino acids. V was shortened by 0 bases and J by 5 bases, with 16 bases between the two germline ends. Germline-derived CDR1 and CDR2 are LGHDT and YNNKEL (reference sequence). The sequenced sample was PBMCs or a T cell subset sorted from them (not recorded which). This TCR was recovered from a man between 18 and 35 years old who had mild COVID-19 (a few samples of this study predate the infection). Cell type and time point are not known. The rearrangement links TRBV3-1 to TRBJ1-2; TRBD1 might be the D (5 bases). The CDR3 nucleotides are TGTGCCAGCAGCCAAGATGTGCCTACAGGAATGTATGGCTACACCTTC. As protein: CASSQDVPTGMYGYTF.